This TCR beta chain came from a study of tumor-infiltrating lymphocytes in primary liver carcinoma. The wider study: The study obtained roughly 3.5 to 7.13 million productive TCRbeta reads per sample, similar across tissue types.

V gave up 5 bases and J gave up 8 bases, with 13 bases separating them. The CDR3 extends over 12 amino acids. The germline CDR1 and CDR2 sequences are MNHEY and SVGAGI. On this clonotype: The antigen is not known.

Researchers generated TCR beta cDNA from 500 to 600 ng of total RNA, relying on a constant-region primer. Modified slightly, ARM-PCR produced TCR beta libraries over three nested multiplex PCR rounds. Researchers ran the first two PCR rounds for 9 to 10 cycles each with TRBV1-TRBV30 forward primers and a C-beta reverse primer. TCRdb redid the calling of the multiplex PCR reads with MiXCR, one entry per CDR3 protein. The sample holds 300,000 to 350,000 distinct CDR3 sequences, around three fifths seen once. Unsorted whole blood served as the source of blood RNA, and germline DNA was extracted as well. Study outcomes and limitations: Tumor region pairs shared more overlap than did tumor-adjacent and tumor-blood pairs.

The receptor was derived from a man between 40 and 49 years old with primary liver carcinoma and hepatitis B virus infection. The chain links TRBV6-5 to TRBJ2-7; possibly TRBD1 or TRBD2 for D (5 bases each). The sample was peripheral blood. The CDR3 loop is CASSGHRGQQYF. CDR3 in DNA: TGTGCCAGCAGTGGACATCGGGGCCAGCAGTACTTC.